The entry below gives a single T cell receptor beta chain sequence along with its context. What it recognizes is unknown. This sample was included in a study of a mutant IDH1 vaccine in newly diagnosed glioma. Looking at the study overall: First vaccine doses came 4-6 weeks after radiotherapy alone, or with temozolomide cycles. Treated patients showed a male proportion of around 62%, a female proportion of about 40%, and a mean age of about 41 years.

Time point of the sample: week 35, safety follow-up. Vaccinated patients received 300 ug of mutant IDH1 20-mer peptide per dose, with topical imiquimod. Here immunoSEQ multiplex PCR was the method, and the copy in TCRdb shows in-frame clones only, minus some. The sample carries roughly 44,000 clones, around 86% recorded once. The CDR3 has 13 residues. Looked up from germline, CDR1 is SQVTM and CDR2 is ANQGSEA. V lost 0 bases and J lost 0, with 6 bases in between. The material sequenced was PBMCs, taken from a glioma patient whose treatment included an IDH1 peptide vaccine. The receptor was isolated from a woman aged 40 to 50 with glioma. Some clones in this sample may be carry-over from other donors' samples. This chain joins TRBV29-1 and TRBJ2-7; D possibly corresponds to TRBD2 (6 bases). CDR3: CSVEEGGSYEQYF. DNA for the CDR3: TGCAGCGTTGAAGAGGGGGGCTCCTACGAGCAGTACTTC.